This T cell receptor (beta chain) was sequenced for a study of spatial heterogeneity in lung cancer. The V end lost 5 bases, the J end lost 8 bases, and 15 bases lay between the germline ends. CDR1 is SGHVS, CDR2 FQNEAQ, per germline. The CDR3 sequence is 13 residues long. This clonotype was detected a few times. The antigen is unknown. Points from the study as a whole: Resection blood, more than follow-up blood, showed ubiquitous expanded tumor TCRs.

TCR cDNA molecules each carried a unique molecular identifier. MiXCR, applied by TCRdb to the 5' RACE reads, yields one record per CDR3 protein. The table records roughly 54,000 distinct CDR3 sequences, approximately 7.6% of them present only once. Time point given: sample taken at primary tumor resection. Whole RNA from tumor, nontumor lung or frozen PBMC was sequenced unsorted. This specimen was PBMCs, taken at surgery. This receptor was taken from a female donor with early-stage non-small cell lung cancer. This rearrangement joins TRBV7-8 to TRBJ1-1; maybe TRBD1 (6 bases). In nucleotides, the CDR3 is TGTGCCAGCAGCCTTACAGGGCAGGGGGAAGCTTTCTTT. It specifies CASSLTGQGEAFF. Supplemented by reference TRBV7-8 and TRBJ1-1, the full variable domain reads GAGVSQSPRYKVAKRGQDVALRCDPISGHVSLFWYQQALGQGPEFLTYFQNEAQLDKSGLPSDRFFAERPEGSVSTLKIQRTQQEDSAVYLCASSLTGQGEAFFGQGTRLTVV.